This is a list of T cell receptor beta chains from one sample in a study of cytomegalovirus exposure and HLA in healthy donors. The method was immunoSEQ multiplex PCR; TCRdb's version includes in-frame clones alone and lacks a portion of them. The profile shows some 100,000 clones, about 80% of them singletons. Sequencing used PBMCs. These receptors were taken from a female donor in good health and CMV-seropositive. The CDR3 runs from the conserved cysteine through the conserved F or W. Fields, in order: CDR3 protein, V gene, D gene, clone size, J gene. D genes are given only for firm matches. The size field is filled for only some rows; it gives once, few, many or a size class.

CASSPAGVSGANVLTF	TRBV18	TRBD2	-	TRBJ2-6
CASSYVRNTEASF	TRBV6-5	-	-	TRBJ1-1
CAWHRAYGYTF	TRBV30	-	-	TRBJ1-2
CSSSLFVSGRGSNQPQHF	TRBV7-9	-	-	TRBJ1-5
CASSLLPWTSGVDEQFF	TRBV7-2	-	-	TRBJ2-1
CASSQERTGTNQPQHF	TRBV4-3	TRBD1	-	TRBJ1-5
CASSLAKAGGLPSTDTQYF	TRBV7-9	TRBD2	-	TRBJ2-3
CASRPDSYEQYF	TRBV2	-	medium-sized	TRBJ2-7
CASSPTQGADTQYF	TRBV6-1	TRBD1	-	TRBJ2-3
CASSSLYSYEQYF	TRBV5-1	-	-	TRBJ2-7
CASSTGSGSYNEQFF	TRBV4-2	-	once	TRBJ2-1
CASSLSRQNTEAFF	TRBV11-2	-	few	TRBJ1-1
CASSLGGLPYEQYF	TRBV5-1	-	-	TRBJ2-7
CASSGTGGIYEQYF	TRBV6-1	TRBD1	-	TRBJ2-7
CASGLPSQGNYGYTF	TRBV12-5	TRBD1	few	TRBJ1-2
CASSQVPSGYEQYF	TRBV4-1	TRBD2	-	TRBJ2-7
CASSDLYSGSSYNEQFF	TRBV11-2	TRBD2	once	TRBJ2-1
CASSFQDYEQYF	TRBV7-9	-	-	TRBJ2-7
CASSLGPTKIWDTEAFF	TRBV5-6	-	few	TRBJ1-1
CASSLVASGVRETQYF	TRBV7-9	TRBD2	-	TRBJ2-5
CASSFLGQGARGGNTIYF	TRBV7-2	TRBD1	-	TRBJ1-3
CATSQSGGYEQYF	TRBV15	TRBD1	-	TRBJ2-7
CAISDTSGDTDTQYF	TRBV10-3	TRBD2	few	TRBJ2-3
CASSPPRLAGGPNHYEQYF	TRBV18	TRBD2	-	TRBJ2-7